These T cell receptor beta chains were read from a single sample in a study of blood T cell repertoires in COVID-19. Sequencing was performed with immunoSEQ multiplex PCR; in TCRdb, only in-frame clones are kept and a portion is missing. The sample lists approximately 380,000 clones; 85% were seen once. Sample: peripheral blood. The receptors come from a woman aged 18-35 years with acute or convalescent COVID-19. The CDR3 runs from the conserved cysteine through the conserved F or W. Fields, in order: V gene, clone size, J gene, D gene, CDR3 DNA, CDR3 protein. A D gene is named only where the DNA matches it firmly. For some rows the clone size is stated as once, few or many, or as a class when expanded; others skip it.

TRBV28	few	TRBJ2-7	NA	TGTGCCAGCAGCATAGACAGGTGCCTCGAGCAGTACTTC	CASSIDRCLEQYF
TRBV19	NA	TRBJ1-4	NA	TGTGCCAGTAGTCCTCTTGGAGGGGATGGTGAAAAACTGTTTTTT	CASSPLGGDGEKLFF
TRBV5-1	few	TRBJ2-6	NA	TGCGCCAGCAGCTTGGGTCGGTCCTCTGGGGCCAACGTCCTGACTTTC	CASSLGRSSGANVLTF
TRBV29-1	NA	TRBJ2-1	TRBD1	TGCAGCGTTGAAGGGACAGGGGGCCGAGATGAGCAGTTCTTC	CSVEGTGGRDEQFF
TRBV10-1	NA	TRBJ2-7	TRBD1	TGCGCCAGCAGTGAGGGACAGGGCCCCTACGAGCAGTACTTC	CASSEGQGPYEQYF
TRBV6-6	NA	TRBJ1-4	NA	TGTGCCAGCGGAACGGTGTTGACTCTGTTTTTT	CASGTVLTLFF
TRBV5-4	NA	TRBJ1-2	TRBD1	TGTGCCAGCAGCGGGACAGGGGATGTAGATGGCTACACCTTC	CASSGTGDVDGYTF
TRBV9	NA	TRBJ2-6	TRBD1	TGTGCCAGTACGGGACAGGGTTCTGGGGCCAACGTCCTGACTTTC	CASTGQGSGANVLTF
TRBV5-6	NA	TRBJ1-1	TRBD1	TGTGCCAGCAGCTTGGGACAGGGGGGAAACACTGAAGCTTTCTTT	CASSLGQGGNTEAFF
TRBV25-1	NA	TRBJ1-1	TRBD1	TGTGCCAGCACGTCGTCAGGGGGTACTTTCTTT	CASTSSGGTFF
TRBV3-1/TRBV3-2	NA	TRBJ2-3	TRBD2	TGTGCCAGCAGCCCTGGGAACGCGGGAGGATCTTTAGATACGCAGTATTTT	CASSPGNAGGSLDTQYF
TRBV28	NA	TRBJ1-1	NA	TGTGCCAGCAGTTTCCCAGTGAACACTGAAGCTTTCTTT	CASSFPVNTEAFF
TRBV12-3/TRBV12-4	NA	TRBJ1-2	NA	TGTGCCAGCAGCCTGTATGGCTACACCTTC	CASSLYGYTF
TRBV15	once	TRBJ2-1	NA	TGTGCCACCAGCATAACTCTTAACAATGAGCAGTTCTTC	CATSITLNNEQFF
TRBV21-1	few	TRBJ1-5	NA	TGTGCCAGCAGCAAAGGGGGGGTCCTTAGCAATCAGCCCCAGCATTTT	CASSKGGVLSNQPQHF
TRBV9	NA	TRBJ2-1	TRBD2	TGTGCCAGCAGCGCGGGACTAGCGGGAGGCTACAATGAGCAGTTCTTC	CASSAGLAGGYNEQFF
TRBV18	NA	TRBJ1-2	NA	TGTGCCAGCTCACCCATGGACAGATCATATGGCTACACCTTC	CASSPMDRSYGYTF
TRBV7-8	once	TRBJ2-7	TRBD2	TGTGCCAGCAGCCGGGACTACCGAGGCGAGCAGTACTTC	CASSRDYRGEQYF
TRBV10-1	NA	TRBJ2-5	NA	TGCGCCAGCAGTGAGTCAGGGGGAGAGACCCAGTACTTC	CASSESGGETQYF
TRBV11-1	NA	TRBJ2-1	TRBD2	TGTGCCAGCAGCCCAAGGGGGCTAGCGGGGGGTAATGAGCAGTTCTTC	CASSPRGLAGGNEQFF
TRBV9	NA	TRBJ2-1	TRBD2	TGTGCCAGCAGCTCTAGAGGGCGGGAGTCTTACAATGAGCAGTTCTTC	CASSSRGRESYNEQFF
TRBV28	NA	TRBJ2-7	NA	TGTGCCAGCAGTTTGAGCGGAGCTTCCTACGAGCAGTACTTC	CASSLSGASYEQYF
TRBV23-1	NA	TRBJ1-1	NA	TGCGCCAGCAGTGCAGACAGGACAGAGAACGGCACTGAAGCTTTCTTT	CASSADRTENGTEAFF
TRBV5-1	NA	TRBJ2-7	NA	TGCGCCAGCAGCTTGTGGGCAGGGTCGGAAGGCGAGCAGTACTTC	CASSLWAGSEGEQYF
TRBV2	NA	TRBJ1-2	NA	TGTGCCAGCAGTGAATATGTCGGGAACTATGGCTACACCTTC	CASSEYVGNYGYTF
TRBV6-1	NA	TRBJ2-1	NA	TGTGCCAGCACCCTAGGTAGCTCCTACAATGAGCAGTTCTTC	CASTLGSSYNEQFF
TRBV7-3	NA	TRBJ2-1	TRBD2	TGTGCCAGCAGGTCCGGGACTAGCGGGGCCTACAATGAGCAGTTCTTC	CASRSGTSGAYNEQFF
TRBV5-4	NA	TRBJ1-6	TRBD1	TGTGCCAGCAGCGGGGACAGGGTCGGAATTTCACCCCTCCACTTT	CASSGDRVGISPLHF
TRBV7-3	NA	TRBJ2-1	TRBD2	TGTGCCAGCACCCAATCTAGCGGGAGGAATGAGCAGTTCTTC	CASTQSSGRNEQFF
TRBV5-8	NA	TRBJ2-2	NA	TGTGCCAGCAGCTTGTCCCGGGAACGTGGCCCCGGGGAGCTGTTTTTT	CASSLSRERGPGELFF
TRBV9	NA	TRBJ1-2	NA	TGTGCCAGCAGCTCACTCGATGGCTACACCTTC	CASSSLDGYTF
TRBV2	NA	TRBJ2-2	NA	TGTGCCAGCAATCCCCAGGGAAGTGGGACCGGGGAGCTGTTTTTT	CASNPQGSGTGELFF
TRBV6-5	NA	TRBJ2-5	NA	TGTGCCAGCAGCAAGGCCGCGGAAGAGACCCAGTACTTC	CASSKAAEETQYF
TRBV29-1	NA	TRBJ1-1	NA	TGCAGCACGACGGACATGAACACTGAAGCTTTCTTT	CSTTDMNTEAFF
TRBV18	NA	TRBJ1-6	TRBD1	TGTGCCAGCTCACCCGGACAGGGCTACGGATCACCCCTCCACTTT	CASSPGQGYGSPLHF
TRBV10-3	once	TRBJ1-5	TRBD1	TGTGCCATCAGTGAGTGGACAGGGGGCCGCAATCAGCCCCAGCATTTT	CAISEWTGGRNQPQHF
TRBV2	once	TRBJ1-5	NA	TGTGCCAGCAGGTCAAAAGAGGGCAATCAGCCCCAGCATTTT	CASRSKEGNQPQHF
TRBV28	NA	TRBJ2-7	NA	TGTGCCAGCAAATTAGGGGGTACTCGTAACGAGCAGTACTTC	CASKLGGTRNEQYF
TRBV5-1	NA	TRBJ2-1	TRBD2	TGCGCCAGCAGCTTGTATCTCCCTAGCGGATCCTACAATGAGCAGTTCTTC	CASSLYLPSGSYNEQFF
TRBV5-4	NA	TRBJ2-1	TRBD1	TGTGCCAGCAGCGGCGGGACAGGGGCATACTACAATGAGCAGTTCTTC	CASSGGTGAYYNEQFF
TRBV13	NA	TRBJ2-3	TRBD2	TGTGCCAGCAGCCCAGTCGGGACTAGCGGGAGGGCCGGCACAGATACGCAGTATTTT	CASSPVGTSGRAGTDTQYF
TRBV13	NA	TRBJ1-5	TRBD1	TGTGCCAGCAGCTCCAGGGGGCATGGGCAGCCCCAGCATTTT	CASSSRGHGQPQHF
TRBV10-3	NA	TRBJ2-1	TRBD2	TGTGCCATCAGTACAACAGCGGGAGGATCCTACAATGAGCAGTTCTTC	CAISTTAGGSYNEQFF
TRBV2	once	TRBJ2-7	TRBD1	TGTGCCAGCAGTGTGGGACAGGGAGCCTACGAGCAGTACTTC	CASSVGQGAYEQYF
TRBV14	NA	TRBJ1-1	NA	TGTGCCAGCAGCCACCCTATGGGGGGGTCGGGCACTGAAGCTTTCTTT	CASSHPMGGSGTEAFF
TRBV6-5	once	TRBJ1-6	NA	TGTGCCAGCACGGGTGGTTCACCCCTCCACTTT	CASTGGSPLHF